This T cell receptor beta chain was observed in a study of tumor-infiltrating lymphocytes in oesophageal squamous cell carcinoma. Germline V gives CDR1 SGHTA, CDR2 FQGNSA. The CDR3 has 12 amino acids. One entry per CDR3 protein results from TCRdb running MiXCR on the PCR reads. The sample contains tens of thousands of distinct CDR3 sequences, 35% to 40% of which appear only once. Sequenced input: esophageal tumor tissue. The TCR comes from a male donor with esophageal squamous cell carcinoma. The chain employs TRBV7-2 and TRBJ2-6; D ambiguous. The J call may be mistaken, given a closer DNA end match to TRBJ2-1. CDR3: CASSFRGDEQFF. The CDR3 DNA reads TGTGCCAGCAGCTTCCGAGGCGATGAGCAGTTCTTC.